A selection of T cell receptor beta chains follows, all from one sample in a study of T cells after posttransplantation cyclophosphamide. Assay used: immunoSEQ multiplex PCR; TCRdb lists only in-frame clones, some missing. The data show tens of thousands of clones, around 80% seen once. The source was CD4+ T cells sorted from blood, collected around 2,000 days after a stem cell transplant with posttransplant cyclophosphamide. These receptors were obtained from a female patient aged 35-55 years who received an allogeneic stem cell transplant from a related donor, was CMV-positive, and had no GVHD. The T cells may come from the graft donor. CDR3s include the opening cysteine and the closing phenylalanine or tryptophan. D genes are given only for firm matches. Not every row has a clone size; where given, it reads once, few, many or a size class.

J: TRBJ1-4; size: NA; D: NA; V: TRBV6-1; CDR3: CASSEGTRGIEKLFF; DNA: TGTGCCAGCAGTGAAGGAACCAGGGGAATCGAAAAACTGTTTTTT
J: TRBJ2-5; size: NA; D: NA; V: TRBV7-9; CDR3: CASSLAETQYF; DNA: TGTGCCAGCAGCCTTGCGGAGACCCAGTACTTC
J: TRBJ2-2; size: NA; D: TRBD1; V: TRBV4-1; CDR3: CASSQGQGITGELFF; DNA: TGCGCCAGCAGCCAAGGACAGGGAATTACCGGGGAGCTGTTTTTT
J: TRBJ2-3; size: NA; D: TRBD2; V: TRBV6-1; CDR3: CASSELTSGPTDTQYF; DNA: TGTGCCAGCAGTGAATTGACTAGCGGGCCCACAGATACGCAGTATTTT
J: TRBJ2-2; size: few; D: NA; V: TRBV7-9; CDR3: CASLPESSGNTGELFF; DNA: TGTGCCAGCCTCCCCGAATCCAGCGGTAACACCGGGGAGCTGTTTTTT
J: TRBJ2-7; size: few; D: NA; V: TRBV2; CDR3: CASSPRMTYEQYF; DNA: TGTGCCAGCAGTCCCAGAATGACCTACGAGCAGTACTTC
J: TRBJ1-1; size: NA; D: NA; V: TRBV7-3; CDR3: CASSLKGGATEAFF; DNA: TGTGCCAGCAGCTTAAAAGGGGGAGCCACTGAAGCTTTCTTT
J: TRBJ1-6; size: NA; D: TRBD1; V: TRBV10-3; CDR3: CAISKWDRKYNSPLHF; DNA: TGTGCCATCAGTAAATGGGACAGGAAATATAATTCACCCCTCCACTTT
J: TRBJ2-1; size: once; D: NA; V: TRBV13; CDR3: CASSLSRFGTGAFNEQFF; DNA: TGTGCCAGCAGCTTAAGTCGGTTCGGAACAGGAGCCTTCAATGAGCAGTTCTTC
J: TRBJ1-5; size: few; D: TRBD1; V: TRBV19; CDR3: CASADRKNQPQHF; DNA: TGTGCCAGTGCGGACAGGAAGAATCAGCCCCAGCATTTT
J: TRBJ1-4; size: NA; D: TRBD1; V: TRBV2; CDR3: CASSETGQGAYPNEKLFF; DNA: TGTGCCAGCAGTGAGACCGGACAGGGGGCGTATCCTAATGAAAAACTGTTTTTT
J: TRBJ2-3; size: NA; D: NA; V: TRBV5-6; CDR3: CASSSGPFRADTQYF; DNA: TGTGCCAGCAGCTCCGGACCCTTCAGGGCAGATACGCAGTATTTT
J: TRBJ2-7; size: NA; D: TRBD2; V: TRBV4-1; CDR3: CASSPELTSGPYEQYF; DNA: TGCGCCAGCAGCCCAGAACTAACTAGCGGGCCGTACGAGCAGTACTTC
J: TRBJ2-7; size: NA; D: TRBD2; V: TRBV5-4; CDR3: CASSPGGGSSYEQYF; DNA: TGTGCCAGCAGCCCTGGGGGGGGGAGCTCCTACGAGCAGTACTTC
J: TRBJ2-7; size: large; D: TRBD1; V: TRBV5-1; CDR3: CASSLAFGQGGEQYF; DNA: TGCGCCAGCAGCTTGGCTTTCGGACAGGGAGGCGAGCAGTACTTC
J: TRBJ1-5; size: NA; D: NA; V: TRBV4-1; CDR3: CASSQEGPTGIVSNQPQHF; DNA: TGCGCCAGCAGCCAAGAAGGCCCCACAGGGATTGTGAGCAATCAGCCCCAGCATTTT
J: TRBJ2-3; size: NA; D: TRBD2; V: TRBV19; CDR3: CASNLAGLTDTQYF; DNA: TGTGCCAGTAATCTAGCGGGGTTGACAGATACGCAGTATTTT
J: TRBJ1-2; size: few; D: NA; V: TRBV7-3; CDR3: CASSPNPAGAYGYTF; DNA: TGTGCCAGCAGCCCCAATCCGGCAGGTGCTTATGGCTACACCTTC
J: TRBJ2-7; size: NA; D: NA; V: TRBV19; CDR3: CASSIVGTYEQYF; DNA: TGTGCCAGTAGTATAGTCGGTACCTACGAGCAGTACTTC
J: TRBJ1-1; size: NA; D: TRBD1; V: TRBV5-1; CDR3: CASSPTGKLNTEAFF; DNA: TGCGCCAGCAGCCCGACAGGGAAGCTGAACACTGAAGCTTTCTTT
J: TRBJ1-2; size: NA; D: NA; V: TRBV5-5; CDR3: CASSQYLPRGYGYTF; DNA: TGTGCCAGCAGCCAATATCTACCCCGGGGTTATGGCTACACCTTC
J: TRBJ1-4; size: NA; D: NA; V: TRBV19; CDR3: CASSTGRVIEKLFF; DNA: TGTGCCAGTAGTACCGGCAGGGTAATTGAAAAACTGTTTTTT
J: TRBJ1-1; size: NA; D: NA; V: TRBV28; CDR3: CASRIQGLTEAFF; DNA: TGTGCCAGCAGGATACAGGGCTTGACTGAAGCTTTCTTT
J: TRBJ2-6; size: once; D: NA; V: TRBV7-3; CDR3: CASSLMPWTVSGANVLTF; DNA: TGTGCCAGCAGCTTAATGCCATGGACAGTTTCTGGGGCCAACGTCCTGACTTTC
J: TRBJ2-2; size: few; D: NA; V: TRBV12-5; CDR3: CASGLLGRTLGGANTGELFF; DNA: TGTGCTAGTGGTCTTTTGGGACGAACACTTGGGGGGGCCAACACCGGGGAGCTGTTTTTT
J: TRBJ2-7; size: NA; D: NA; V: TRBV5-1; CDR3: CASSFQARAYEQYF; DNA: TGCGCCAGCAGCTTCCAGGCCCGTGCCTACGAGCAGTACTTC
J: TRBJ1-3; size: NA; D: NA; V: TRBV18; CDR3: CASSPAKHSGNTIYF; DNA: TGTGCCAGCTCACCAGCGAAACACAGCGGAAACACCATATATTTT
J: TRBJ2-7; size: NA; D: NA; V: TRBV28; CDR3: CATSPPGTPREQYF; DNA: TGTGCCACCTCACCCCCCGGGACTCCTCGCGAGCAGTACTTC
J: TRBJ1-1; size: NA; D: TRBD1; V: TRBV5-5; CDR3: CASSSDRGFEAFF; DNA: TGTGCCAGCAGCTCGGACAGGGGATTTGAAGCTTTCTTT
J: TRBJ2-1; size: NA; D: NA; V: TRBV11-1; CDR3: CASSLGRGQFF; DNA: TGTGCCAGCAGCTTAGGGAGGGGACAGTTCTTC
J: TRBJ2-3; size: NA; D: NA; V: TRBV19; CDR3: CASSISREDTQYF; DNA: TGTGCCAGTAGTATCAGCAGGGAAGATACGCAGTATTTT
J: TRBJ2-3; size: once; D: NA; V: TRBV5-1; CDR3: CAIPLGGADTQYF; DNA: TGCGCCATCCCCCTGGGGGGGGCGGATACGCAGTATTTT
J: TRBJ2-2; size: NA; D: NA; V: TRBV27; CDR3: CASSFERRPGGSGELFF; DNA: TGTGCCAGCAGTTTTGAGAGACGCCCGGGGGGCTCCGGGGAGCTGTTTTTT
J: TRBJ2-1; size: NA; D: NA; V: TRBV27; CDR3: CASSLLASSYNEQFF; DNA: TGTGCCAGCAGTTTACTAGCGAGCTCCTACAATGAGCAGTTCTTC
J: TRBJ2-2; size: NA; D: TRBD1; V: TRBV11-2; CDR3: CASSRDNRPGTVNTGELFF; DNA: TGTGCCAGCAGCCGTGACAATAGACCCGGGACAGTGAACACCGGGGAGCTGTTTTTT
J: TRBJ2-3; size: NA; D: NA; V: TRBV7-6; CDR3: CASSFLAGLGTDTQYF; DNA: TGTGCCAGCAGCTTCCTTGCGGGGCTGGGCACAGATACGCAGTATTTT
J: TRBJ2-7; size: NA; D: TRBD1; V: TRBV28; CDR3: CASTTRTGEAYEQYF; DNA: TGTGCCAGCACCACCCGGACAGGGGAGGCCTACGAGCAGTACTTC
J: TRBJ1-5; size: NA; D: TRBD1; V: TRBV7-9; CDR3: CASSLGQGHQPQHF; DNA: TGTGCCAGCAGCTTGGGACAGGGTCATCAGCCCCAGCATTTT
J: TRBJ1-2; size: NA; D: NA; V: TRBV28; CDR3: CASSLVEPYGYTF; DNA: TGTGCCAGCAGTTTAGTAGAACCGTATGGCTACACCTTC
J: TRBJ2-3; size: NA; D: TRBD2; V: TRBV12-5; CDR3: CASGLVILAGSANTDTQYF; DNA: TGTGCTAGTGGTTTGGTAATACTAGCGGGGTCAGCTAACACAGATACGCAGTATTTT
J: TRBJ1-6; size: NA; D: TRBD1; V: TRBV28; CDR3: CASEDRGNNSPLHF; DNA: TGTGCCAGCGAGGACAGGGGGAATAATTCACCCCTCCACTTT
J: TRBJ2-2; size: NA; D: TRBD1; V: TRBV7-2; CDR3: CASSLGTGDTGELFF; DNA: TGTGCCAGCAGTCTAGGGACAGGGGACACCGGGGAGCTGTTTTTT
J: TRBJ2-7; size: once; D: NA; V: TRBV5-4; CDR3: CASSLEAGYHEQYF; DNA: TGTGCCAGCAGCTTGGAGGCAGGGTACCACGAGCAGTACTTC
J: TRBJ2-7; size: NA; D: NA; V: TRBV7-8; CDR3: CASSLFQSWAGPTYEQYF; DNA: TGTGCCAGCAGCTTATTCCAATCATGGGCGGGGCCTACCTACGAGCAGTACTTC
J: TRBJ1-6; size: NA; D: TRBD1; V: TRBV19; CDR3: CASRDRAVHSPLHF; DNA: TGTGCCAGTCGGGACAGGGCAGTTCATTCACCCCTCCACTTT
J: TRBJ1-2; size: medium-sized; D: NA; V: TRBV18; CDR3: CASSPPAGTNYGYTF; DNA: TGTGCCAGCTCACCACCGGCAGGGACTAACTATGGCTACACCTTC
J: TRBJ1-1; size: NA; D: NA; V: TRBV7-9; CDR3: CASSLDTREAFF; DNA: TGTGCCAGCAGCTTAGACACCCGTGAAGCTTTCTTT
J: TRBJ1-2; size: few; D: NA; V: TRBV2; CDR3: CASRPDSKRDGYTF; DNA: TGTGCCAGCAGGCCTGACAGTAAGCGTGATGGCTACACCTTC
J: TRBJ1-2; size: NA; D: NA; V: TRBV4-1; CDR3: CASSQGAWGGTNHGYTF; DNA: TGCGCCAGCAGCCAAGGGGCTTGGGGGGGGACTAATCATGGCTACACCTTC
J: TRBJ2-1; size: NA; D: NA; V: TRBV7-8; CDR3: CASSLDRGGAYNEQFF; DNA: TGTGCCAGCAGCTTAGATAGGGGGGGTGCCTACAATGAGCAGTTCTTC
J: TRBJ1-1; size: NA; D: TRBD1; V: TRBV19; CDR3: CASSIGNRQGRTEAFF; DNA: TGTGCCAGTAGTATAGGGAACCGACAGGGGAGAACTGAAGCTTTCTTT
J: TRBJ1-5; size: NA; D: TRBD1; V: TRBV19; CDR3: CASSLQGRNQPQHF; DNA: TGTGCCAGTAGTCTACAGGGGAGGAATCAGCCCCAGCATTTT
J: TRBJ2-5; size: NA; D: NA; V: TRBV7-9; CDR3: CASSFWAGGVQETQYF; DNA: TGTGCCAGCAGCTTCTGGGCGGGTGGTGTCCAAGAGACCCAGTACTTC
J: TRBJ2-7; size: NA; D: TRBD2; V: TRBV11-1; CDR3: CASSLGTSGGSSSYEQYF; DNA: TGTGCCAGCAGCTTAGGGACTAGCGGGGGCTCGAGCTCCTACGAGCAGTACTTC